This TCR beta chain emerged from a study of blood T cells in healthy people across ages. Study findings and constraints: Higher diversity and more naive CD4+ cells were features of long-lived donors, compared to aged donors.

Sample-barcoded 5' priming and a J-beta primer mix drove a second PCR of roughly 7 to 11 cycles. TCRdb reprocessed the 5' RACE reads with MiXCR, giving one entry per CDR3 protein. This sample has under 1,100,000 distinct CDR3 sequences, with almost 25% found just once. The CDR3 is made up of 14 amino acids. Per germline, CDR1 SGHRS and CDR2 YFSETQ. This clonotype was seen more than once but under ten times. What it recognizes is unknown. The same specimen was also included in a second study, on T cells of mothers and their children.

V usage is TRBV5-1 and J usage is TRBJ2-5, with unresolved D. The DNA end is a closer match to TRBJ2-1, so the J assignment may be wrong. The receptor comes from a girl aged 2 to 9 in good health. The specimen was blood. This chain's CDR3 is CASRSPPRYNEQFF. CDR3 in DNA: TGCGCCAGCAGATCCCCCCCCCGGTATAATGAGCAGTTCTTC.